These 9 T cell receptor beta chains share one sample of origin, sequenced in a study of OX40 agonist ivuxolimab in advanced cancers. Profiled with immunoSEQ multiplex PCR; TCRdb holds only in-frame clones, not every one. Of approximately 69,000 clones listed, 88% were seen once; the top ten hold around 2.7%. The sequencing here drew on CD4+ or CD8+ T cells sorted from blood, taken in a trial of the OX40 agonist ivuxolimab. These TCRs come from an adult with an advanced solid tumor such as melanoma, head and neck, liver or kidney cancer.

The rearrangement uses TRBV11-2 and TRBJ2-7, with TRBD2 identical over 7 bases. The CDR3 sequence is 16 residues long. With V trimmed by 1 base and J by 1 base, 7 bases remained unmatched. CDR1 SGHAT and CDR2 FQNNGV come from the germline V gene. CDR3 in DNA: TGTGCCAGCAGCTTAGGAGGGACGGGGGGTTCCTACGAGCAGTACTTC. As protein: CASSLGGTGGSYEQYF.

The V and J genes are TRBV6-6 and TRBJ2-2; no clear D. The CDR3 extends over 14 amino acids. Between the trimmed V and J ends, which lost 6 bases and 7 bases, there was a span of 15 bases. Germline-derived CDR1 and CDR2 are MNHNY and SVGAGI (reference sequence). This chain's CDR3 is CASRSALVGGELFF. DNA for the CDR3: TGTGCCAGCAGGTCGGCGCTAGTGGGCGGGGAGCTGTTTTTT.

The chain joins TRBV5-1 to TRBJ1-2, with D unclear. Looked up from germline, CDR1 is SGHRS and CDR2 is YFSETQ. V was trimmed by 0 bases and J by 6 bases, leaving 12 bases between them. The CDR3 has 14 amino acids. The CDR3 here is CASSLDPISNGYTF. DNA of the CDR3: TGCGCCAGCAGCTTGGATCCGATTTCAAATGGCTACACCTTC.

Only a few counts were recorded for this clone. The chain uses TRBV5-6 and TRBJ1-6, with 8 bases fitting TRBD1. From germline, CDR1 is SGHDT and CDR2 YYEEEE. This CDR3 contains 17 residues. V was pared by 4 bases and J by 5 bases, with 11 bases of the junction left unmatched. The chain's CDR3 is CASSQSAGQGHNSPLHF. In nucleotides, the CDR3 is TGTGCCAGCAGCCAGAGTGCTGGACAGGGACATAATTCACCCCTCCACTTT.

The V call is TRBV7-3, the J call TRBJ2-1; unclear D gene. This CDR3 spans 13 amino acids. CDR1 SGHTA and CDR2 FQGTGA come from the germline V gene. V shed 1 base and J shed 2 bases, with 3 bases lying between them. The CDR3 sequence: CASSLIPYNEQFF. The CDR3, as DNA: TGTGCCAGCAGCTTAATACCCTACAATGAGCAGTTCTTC.

In its sample, this clone was seen a few times. The rearrangement joins TRBV28 to TRBJ2-7, with 9 bases identical to TRBD1. The CDR3 has 14 residues. J lost 9 bases, V lost 7 bases, and 13 bases had no gene match. Germline V lookup: CDR1 MDHEN, CDR2 SYDVKM. This CDR3 reads CASIGGQGRLGQYF. The CDR3 DNA reads TGTGCCAGCATTGGGGGACAGGGTCGTCTAGGGCAGTACTTC.

This clone showed up just once. This sequence joins TRBV6-4 and TRBJ1-2, with 9 bases that match TRBD1. The junction had 11 bases not matched to a gene; V was cut back by 5 bases and J by 7 bases. CDR1 and CDR2 (germline): MRHNA, SNTAGT. This CDR3 region has 15 residues. CDR3 protein: CASSPSNRGLRGYTF. CDR3 bases: TGTGCCAGCAGTCCTAGCAACAGGGGGCTACGTGGCTACACCTTC.

The chain couples TRBV4-1 to TRBJ1-5, with D possibly TRBD1 on 6 matching bases. The ends were cut back, 0 bases at V and 5 bases at J, with 11 bases in the middle. The germline V gene has CDR1 MGHRA and CDR2 YSYEKL. This CDR3 comprises 15 residues. Here the CDR3 DNA reads TGCGCCAGCAGCCAAGATGGCGGGGGCGATCAGCCCCAGCATTTT. Its translation is CASSQDGGGDQPQHF.

The chain combines TRBV29-1 with TRBJ1-1, with D maybe TRBD1 (6 bases). Germline CDR1 is SQVTM and CDR2 is ANQGSEA. The V gene lost 5 bases and the J gene lost 6 bases, with 13 bases spanning the gap. The length of the CDR3 is 12 residues. The CDR3 DNA follows: TGCAGCGTTCGCGACAGGAGCGCTGAAGCTTTCTTT. The encoded protein is CSVRDRSAEAFF.